Listed below are T cell receptor beta chains from one sample, sequenced in a study of blood T cell repertoires in COVID-19. Some clones are missing from TCRdb's copy, which holds only in-frame ones; the method was immunoSEQ multiplex PCR. The sample lists some 99,000 clones; around 82% were seen once. The sample taken for sequencing was peripheral blood. Receptors were obtained from a human donor in a cohort sampled during active or convalescent COVID-19. CDR3s include the opening cysteine and the closing phenylalanine or tryptophan. A D gene is named only where the DNA matches it firmly. Part of the rows lack a size; the others show once, few, many or a class for expanded clones.

>TRBV15|TRBJ1-1|NA|NA
CATSGERTENTEAFF
TGTGCCACCAGCGGAGAGCGGACAGAGAACACTGAAGCTTTCTTT
>TRBV19|TRBJ2-2|TRBD2|NA
CASSTRREGFTGELFF
TGTGCCAGTAGTACTCGGCGGGAGGGCTTCACCGGGGAGCTGTTTTTT
>TRBV4-3|TRBJ1-4|TRBD1|NA
CASSDRGEKLFF
TGCGCCAGCAGCGACAGGGGTGAAAAACTGTTTTTT
>TRBV6-5|TRBJ1-2|NA|NA
CASRPSGRGTYGYTF
TGTGCCAGCAGACCCTCGGGGAGGGGCACCTATGGCTACACCTTC
>TRBV7-3|TRBJ2-5|NA|NA
CASSLTSAGREAQYF
TGTGCCAGCAGCTTAACTTCAGCAGGGCGTGAGGCCCAGTACTTC
>TRBV28|TRBJ1-6|NA|NA
CASSLGGGRNNSPLHF
TGTGCCAGCAGTTTGGGGGGGGGCCGAAATAATTCACCCCTCCACTTT
>TRBV23-1|TRBJ2-7|NA|NA
CASSHPGVHLNYEQYF
TGCGCCAGCAGTCATCCAGGGGTTCACCTAAACTACGAGCAGTACTTC
>TRBV28|TRBJ1-4|TRBD1|NA
CASSLLGGDRGEKLFF
TGTGCCAGCAGTTTATTAGGGGGAGACAGGGGTGAAAAACTGTTTTTT
>TRBV18|TRBJ2-1|TRBD2|NA
CASSPGLAGLYNEQFF
TGTGCCAGCTCACCGGGACTAGCGGGGCTGTACAATGAGCAGTTCTTC
>TRBV28|TRBJ2-4|NA|NA
CASSWRGQGDSGIQYF
TGTGCCAGCAGTTGGAGGGGGCAAGGGGATAGCGGCATTCAGTACTTC
>TRBV4-3|TRBJ2-6|NA|NA
CASSQAGRGDSGANVLTF
TGCGCCAGCAGCCAAGCGGGCAGGGGTGACTCTGGGGCCAACGTCCTGACTTTC
>TRBV7-2|TRBJ2-1|NA|NA
CASSQNLRGNGFF
TGTGCCAGCAGCCAAAATTTAAGGGGAAATGGGTTCTTC
>TRBV13|TRBJ2-3|NA|once
CASSLEGGLYTDTQYF
TGTGCCAGCAGCTTAGAAGGCGGATTATACACAGATACGCAGTATTTT
>TRBV28|TRBJ2-5|TRBD2|NA
CASSLLRGRGGETQYF
TGTGCCAGCAGTTTACTACGGGGGAGGGGTGGGGAGACCCAGTACTTC
>TRBV18|TRBJ2-3|TRBD2|NA
CASSGRSSGGVGDTQYF
TGTGCCAGCTCAGGTCGATCTAGCGGGGGCGTCGGGGATACGCAGTATTTT
>TRBV5-4|TRBJ2-5|TRBD1|few
CASSLAGRGRGETQYF
TGTGCCAGCAGCTTGGCCGGCAGGGGGCGCGGAGAGACCCAGTACTTC
>TRBV7-2|TRBJ1-5|NA|NA
CASSLDSWGGQPQHF
TGTGCCAGCAGCTTAGATAGTTGGGGAGGTCAGCCCCAGCATTTT
>TRBV10-3|TRBJ1-4|NA|once
CAISVSLSITNEKLFF
TGTGCCATCAGTGTTTCCTTATCTATAACTAATGAAAAACTGTTTTTT
>TRBV5-1|TRBJ2-5|NA|once
CASSFQGFGQETQYF
TGCGCCAGCAGCTTCCAGGGGTTTGGGCAAGAGACCCAGTACTTC
>TRBV10-3|TRBJ1-5|NA|many
CAISESLSNQPQHF
TGTGCCATCAGCGAGTCCCTAAGCAATCAGCCCCAGCATTTT
>TRBV7-2|TRBJ2-1|TRBD1|NA
CASRQGSSYNEQFF
TGTGCCAGCAGACAGGGGAGCTCCTACAATGAGCAGTTCTTC
>TRBV28|TRBJ2-3|TRBD1|NA
CASSQRRTGGVDTQYF
TGTGCCAGCAGCCAGAGGCGGACAGGGGGCGTAGATACGCAGTATTTT
>TRBV4-3|TRBJ1-1|NA|NA
CASSQVSARGTEAFF
TGCGCCAGCAGCCAAGTGTCGGCGAGGGGGACTGAAGCTTTCTTT
>TRBV6-6|TRBJ2-1|TRBD2|NA
CASSYPGTSGMNEQFF
TGTGCCAGCAGTTACCCTGGGACTAGCGGGATGAATGAGCAGTTCTTC
>TRBV6-4|TRBJ2-1|TRBD2|NA
CASSLLAGVVNEQFF
TGTGCCAGCAGCCTGCTAGCGGGAGTGGTCAATGAGCAGTTCTTC
>TRBV2|TRBJ2-7|NA|NA
CASSEAHSGAGEQYF
TGTGCCAGCAGTGAAGCGCACTCAGGGGCGGGCGAGCAGTACTTC